This T cell receptor (beta chain) was obtained from a study of cytomegalovirus exposure and HLA in healthy donors. Whole-study findings and limits: TCR beta chain V- and J-gene trimming was linked, in a later analysis, to a missense variant in DCLRE1C. Reports indicated that the classifier achieved high specificity and sensitivity in diagnosing cytomegalovirus status. Most CMV-associated TCR beta chains were later found to appear HLA-restricted.

The PCR ran on 60 Vbeta and 13 Jbeta primers. Original handling: An analysis performed later counted about 80 million unique TCR beta chains (roughly 11 million of them shared). Using immunoSEQ multiplex PCR, the repertoire was profiled, and TCRdb retains in-frame clones only, with some absent. From that table come the V and J calls and clone size; the DNA was used to work out D and trimming. The table lists around 220,000 clones, over 65% of them singletons. On this clone: What it binds is not known.

There are 13 residues in the CDR3. CDR1 is MDHEN, CDR2 SYDVKM, per germline. Trimming took 3 bases from V and 6 from J; bases not matched to a gene: 1. Sequencing was done on a sample of PBMCs. The receptor was derived from a middle-aged man in good health and CMV-seronegative. The rearrangement links TRBV28 to TRBJ2-1; 8 bases fit TRBD2. The CDR3 nucleotides are TGTGCCAGCAGTTTGGCGGGGGGCAATGAGCAGTTCTTC. It yields the protein CASSLAGGNEQFF.